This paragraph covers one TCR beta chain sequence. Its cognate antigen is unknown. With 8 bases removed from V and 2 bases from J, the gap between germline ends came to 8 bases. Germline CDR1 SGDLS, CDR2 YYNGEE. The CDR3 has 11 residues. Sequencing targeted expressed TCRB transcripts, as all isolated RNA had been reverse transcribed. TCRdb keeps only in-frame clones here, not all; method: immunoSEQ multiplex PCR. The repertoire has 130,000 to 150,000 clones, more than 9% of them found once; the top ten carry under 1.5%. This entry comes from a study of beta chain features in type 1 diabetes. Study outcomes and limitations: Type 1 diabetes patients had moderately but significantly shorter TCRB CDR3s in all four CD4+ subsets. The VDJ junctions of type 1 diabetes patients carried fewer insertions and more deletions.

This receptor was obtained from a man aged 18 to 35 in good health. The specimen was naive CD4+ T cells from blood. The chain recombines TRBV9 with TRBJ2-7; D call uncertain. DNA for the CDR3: TGTGCCAGTGGGCGTACCTACGAGCAGTACTTC. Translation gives CASGRTYEQYF.